Below are 25 T cell receptor beta chains sequenced from a single sample in a study of blood T cell repertoires in COVID-19. Sequenced by immunoSEQ multiplex PCR; TCRdb stores in-frame clones only, minus some. The repertoire consists of some 70,000 clones, with 84% occurring once and the leading ten covering less than 15%. The sequencing input was peripheral blood. These receptors all come from a man aged 45 to 65 with COVID-19, enrolled during active disease.

Remarks on this clone: A junction boundary mismatches the germline segment, possibly from a read error. The chain links TRBV5-1 to TRBJ2-1; 11 bases are a match to TRBD2. Germline CDR1 and CDR2: SGHRS and YFSETQ. This CDR3 comprises 13 residues. CDR3 nucleotides: TGCGCCAGCAGCTTGGAAGTAGCGGGGGGGCCCCTCTTC. Its protein product is CASSLEVAGGPLF.

The genes are TRBV11-2 and TRBJ1-2; D gene unclear. The CDR3 is 15 amino acids. The germline gives CDR1 SGHAT, CDR2 FQNNGV. The germline V and J ends were trimmed by 0 bases and 1 base, with 9 bases remaining between them. CDR3 nucleotide sequence: TGTGCCAGCAGCTTAGAACGCAGGAATAACTATGGCTACACCTTC. Amino acid sequence: CASSLERRNNYGYTF. The whole variable domain, remainder taken from reference TRBV11-2 and TRBJ1-2, is EAGVAQSPRYKIIEKRQSVAFWCNPISGHATLYWYQQILGQGPKLLIQFQNNGVVDDSQLPKDRFSAERLKGVDSTLKIQPAKLEDSAVYLCASSLERRNNYGYTFGSGTRLTVV.

V and J are TRBV7-8 and TRBJ2-7, with TRBD1 identical over 8 bases. This CDR3 is built from 14 residues. Germline assignment: CDR1 SGHVS and CDR2 FQNEAQ. The V gene end was trimmed by 3 bases and the J gene end by 7 bases; junction bases not matched to a gene: 8. The CDR3 nucleotides read TGTGCCAGCAGCTTTGGCAGGGGGCGCAAAGAGCAGTACTTC. Its protein product is CASSFGRGRKEQYF.

This clone was seen more than once but under ten times. V usage is TRBV6-2 or TRBV6-3 and J usage is TRBJ1-5, with unresolved D. The CDR3 spans 13 residues. The V end was cut by 3 bases, the J end by 7 bases, with 10 bases between. Germline CDR1 MNHEY, CDR2 SVGEGT. The CDR3 is CASSYNPSQPQHF. CDR3 in DNA: TGTGCCAGCAGTTATAATCCTAGCCAGCCCCAGCATTTT.

This rearrangement joins TRBV7-9 to TRBJ2-5; D possibly corresponds to TRBD2 (5 bases). Germline lookup yields CDR1 SEHNR and CDR2 FQNEAQ (reference sequence). This CDR3 is 14 amino acids long. Trimming took off 5 bases at V and 1 base at J, with 11 bases between the two ends. CDR3 in amino acids: CASSPGLVQETQYF. The CDR3 bases are TGTGCCAGCAGCCCAGGACTCGTCCAAGAGACCCAGTACTTC.

This CDR3 reads CASSILAGGPDTQYF. DNA of the CDR3: TGTGCCAGTAGTATCTTAGCGGGGGGGCCAGATACGCAGTATTTT. This chain connects TRBV19 to TRBJ2-3; TRBD2 agrees at 11 bases. Trimming cost V 3 bases and J 4 bases; bases outside gene matches: 3. Germline lookup yields CDR1 LNHDA and CDR2 SQIVND (reference sequence). The CDR3 loop spans 15 amino acids.

The V gene is TRBV6-6, the J gene TRBJ1-2; 8 positions match TRBD1. This CDR3 has 13 amino acids. The ends lost 6 bases at V and 7 bases at J; junction bases unmatched: 7. Germline V gene lookup returns CDR1 MNHNY and CDR2 SVGAGI (reference sequence). The CDR3 nucleotides are TGTGCCAGCAGCCCCCAGGGGGCCGGTGGCTACACCTTC. It yields the protein CASSPQGAGGYTF.

The chain carries TRBV19 and TRBJ1-2; D is undetermined. The CDR3 covers 11 residues. Looked up from germline, CDR1 is LNHDA and CDR2 is SQIVND (reference sequence). V was shortened by 7 bases and J by 8 bases, with 11 bases between the two germline ends. CDR3 sequence reads: CASTSRWGYTF. The CDR3 DNA reads as TGTGCCAGTACCTCCCGGTGGGGCTACACCTTC. Drawing the rest from reference TRBV19 and TRBJ1-2, the complete variable domain is DGGITQSPKYLFRKEGQNVTLSCEQNLNHDAMYWYRQDPGQGLRLIYYSQIVNDFQKGDIAEGYSVSREKKESFPLTVTSAQKNPTAFYLCASTSRWGYTFGSGTRLTVV.

The chain has TRBV7-2 and TRBJ2-3; D is possibly TRBD2 (6 bases). The CDR3 has 15 residues. Deletions cut 5 bases from V and 14 bases from J, with 26 bases between. Germline CDR1 and CDR2: SGHTA and FQGNSA. The CDR3 sequence: CASSGQIGTRAPGYF. Written as DNA, the CDR3 is TGTGCCAGCAGCGGACAAATCGGGACTCGAGCTCCCGGGTATTTT.

The chain recombines TRBV29-1 with TRBJ1-2; D may be TRBD1 (6 bases). V was trimmed by 7 bases and J by 8 bases, leaving 20 bases between them. Germline loops: CDR1 SQVTM, CDR2 ANQGSEA. This CDR3 comprises 13 residues. In DNA form, the CDR3 reads TGCAGCGACGGCGGTCAGACAGGCGGCGGCTACACCTTC. Its translation is CSDGGQTGGGYTF.

This chain links TRBV13 with TRBJ1-4; possibly TRBD1 for D (5 bases). The ends were cut back, 5 bases at V and 8 bases at J, with 9 bases in the middle. Germline CDR1 PRHDT, CDR2 FYEKMQ (reference sequence). The CDR3 is 12 residues long. The chain's CDR3 is CASSRNREKLFF. The CDR3 nucleotides are TGTGCCAGCAGCAGGAACAGGGAAAAACTGTTTTTT.

The chain is built from TRBV30 and TRBJ2-7, with D unresolved. Germline lookup yields CDR1 GTSNPN and CDR2 SVGIG (reference sequence). CDR3 length equals 14 residues. The V and J ends lost 4 bases and 4 bases respectively, with 17 bases between them. CDR3: CAWIIVRRHYEQYF. CDR3 DNA: TGTGCCTGGATCATTGTACGTAGACATTACGAGCAGTACTTC.

J is TRBJ2-5 and V is TRBV3-1 (or the pseudogene TRBV3-2); no firm D call. Trimming pared 1 base from V and 5 bases from J, leaving 11 bases between. The CDR3 consists of 14 residues. CDR1 is LGHDT, CDR2 YNNKEL, per germline (reference sequence). The CDR3 region has the DNA TGTGCCAGCAGCCAAGCGACTTTGTCGGAGACCCAGTACTTC. This gives the protein CASSQATLSETQYF.

The chain employs TRBV4-2 and TRBJ2-7, with 7 bases matching TRBD1. The CDR3 consists of 15 residues. J lost 7 bases, V lost 0 bases, and 9 bases had no gene match. Germline CDR1 LGHNA, CDR2 YNFKEQ. The CDR3 bases are TGTGCCAGCAGCCAAGATGGGAAGACAGGGTTAGAGCAGTACTTC. It codes for CASSQDGKTGLEQYF.

This clone has just a few counts. The chain carries TRBV18 and TRBJ1-2; D remains unclear. Germline assignment: CDR1 KGHSH and CDR2 LQKENI. V was cut by 4 bases and J by 1 base, with 13 bases left in between. CDR3 length: 15 residues. DNA of the CDR3: TGTGCCAGCTCACGGGAGTTTTCGCTTAACTATGGCTACACCTTC. Amino acid sequence: CASSREFSLNYGYTF.

CDR3 DNA: TGTGCCAGCAGCCCAAGGACAGGGAGGGCCGGCTACACCTTC. As protein: CASSPRTGRAGYTF. J is TRBJ1-2 and V is TRBV14, with TRBD1 matching 8 bases. J gave up 8 bases and V 4 bases, and 9 bases lay outside the gene matches. The CDR3 sequence is 14 residues long. In germline, CDR1 is SGHDN, CDR2 FVKESK.

The chain employs TRBV9 and TRBJ1-1; maybe TRBD1 (5 bases). The germline CDR1 and CDR2 sequences are SGDLS and YYNGEE. Trimming cost V 2 bases and J 5 bases, with 22 bases left between them. The CDR3 is made up of 17 amino acids. The CDR3 coding sequence is TGTGCCAGCAGCGTCTTCCCCCCTGGCAGGGATGGGACTGAAGCTTTCTTT. Its translation: CASSVFPPGRDGTEAFF.

The rearrangement links TRBV11-1 to TRBJ2-2; D is uncertain. The V gene lost 5 bases and the J gene lost 4 bases, with 11 bases spanning the gap. Germline assignment: CDR1 SGHAT and CDR2 FQDESV (reference sequence). CDR3 length: 14 amino acids. The CDR3 region has the DNA TGTGCCAGCAGCCCCCCCGGTGCCACCGGGGAGCTGTTTTTT. As protein: CASSPPGATGELFF.

This clone was seen only a few times. The chain carries TRBV3-1 (or the pseudogene TRBV3-2) and TRBJ1-1; D may be TRBD1 (6 bases). Germline V gene sequence: CDR1 LGHDT, CDR2 YNNKEL (reference sequence). The ends were cut back, 2 bases at V and 0 bases at J, with 19 bases in the middle. The CDR3 loop spans 18 amino acids. The CDR3, as DNA: TGTGCCAGCAGCCAACCGGGACATCCGAGCTACTTGAACACTGAAGCTTTCTTT. This encodes CASSQPGHPSYLNTEAFF.

V usage is TRBV4-3 and J usage is TRBJ2-5; possibly TRBD2 for D (6 bases). Germline V CDR1 and CDR2: LGHNA, YSLEER. This CDR3 spans 15 amino acids. Trimming took off 1 base at V and 5 bases at J, with 14 bases between the two ends. CDR3 nucleotides: TGCGCCAGCAGCCAAGCGTGGAGGGTGGGGGAGACCCAGTACTTC. Translated, it gives CASSQAWRVGETQYF.

The V and J genes are TRBV5-5 and TRBJ1-2, with 7 nucleotides matching TRBD1. The CDR3 consists of 14 residues. After removal of 4 bases from V and 3 bases from J, the junction contained 6 bases not matched to a gene. The germline gives CDR1 SGHKS, CDR2 YYEKEE (reference sequence). The CDR3 region is CASSTTGTDYGYTF. For the CDR3, the DNA is TGTGCCAGCAGCACGACCGGGACAGACTATGGCTACACCTTC.

The chain joins TRBV2 to TRBJ2-4; D might be TRBD1 (6 bases). Germline CDR1 SNHLY, CDR2 FYNNEI. V was cut by 7 bases and J by 8 bases, with 18 bases left in between. The CDR3 runs to 14 residues. CDR3 DNA sequence: TGTGCCAGCAACCGCCAGGGGCCCGGGGACATTCAGTACTTC. Protein: CASNRQGPGDIQYF.

This chain connects TRBV27 to TRBJ2-7; 10 nucleotides agree with TRBD2. The CDR3 has 17 residues. Per the germline V gene, CDR1 is MNHEY and CDR2 is SMNVEV (reference sequence). Trimming took 2 bases from V and 2 from J; bases not matched to a gene: 9. The CDR3 is CASSLEVGTSVPYEQYF. CDR3 in DNA: TGTGCCAGCAGTTTAGAGGTTGGGACTAGCGTCCCCTACGAGCAGTACTTC.

The genes are TRBV3-1 (or the pseudogene TRBV3-2) and TRBJ1-2; D is undetermined. Trimming left V 5 bases short and J 7 bases short, with 8 bases between. CDR1 and CDR2 (germline): LGHDT, YNNKEL (reference sequence). CDR3 length equals 11 residues. The CDR3 nucleotides are TGTGCCAGCAGCGGACTAGCTGGCTACACCTTC. Its translation: CASSGLAGYTF.

The chain carries TRBV29-1 and TRBJ1-1; TRBD1 aligns across 7 bases. CDR1 is SQVTM and CDR2 is ANQGSEA in the germline V gene. With 7 bases clipped from V and 1 base from J, the junction kept 6 bases outside the gene matches. There are 13 residues in the CDR3. The DNA of the CDR3 is TGCAGCGCCCAGAGACAGGGGAACACTGAAGCTTTCTTT. Encoded protein: CSAQRQGNTEAFF.